This TCR beta chain was recorded in a study of response to subunit inactivated influenza vaccine. The germline CDR1 and CDR2 sequences are MNHNS and SASEGT. CDR3 size: 14 residues. Trimming took 4 bases from V and 1 from J, leaving 8 bases between them. Study results and caveats: Each seasonal influenza vaccination, the authors suggested, recruits few new T cells.

MiXCR, applied by TCRdb to the RT-PCR reads, yields one record per CDR3 protein. This table has about 520,000 distinct CDR3 sequences, about 25% appearing once. This clonotype was recorded at least ten times. Antigen: not known. The sample in question was CD4+ T cells sorted from PBMCs, obtained around 5 days after vaccination. The rearrangement links TRBV6-1 to TRBJ1-3; D possibly corresponds to TRBD1 (5 bases). The sequence was obtained from a man over 45 who received an inactivated influenza vaccine. CDR3 sequence: CASSVSGSGNTIYF. The CDR3 region has the DNA TGTGCCAGCAGTGTTTCAGGGTCTGGAAACACCATATATTTT.